A selection of T cell receptor beta chains follows, all from one sample in a study of T cells in Graves' hyperthyroidism and ophthalmopathy. Each CDR3 protein is one row after TCRdb ran MiXCR on the multiplex PCR reads. The sample has around 350,000 distinct CDR3 sequences, approximately 13% seen once. Sequencing input: blood. The receptors stem from a woman under 30 with Graves' hyperthyroidism. The CDR3 runs from the conserved cysteine through the conserved F or W. Each record gives: CDR3 DNA, CDR3 protein, D gene, clone size, V gene, J gene. The D gene is left open where the match is weak. A clone size is listed for some rows: how often the clone was seen (once, few, many), or a class if it is expanded.

DNA: TGTGCCAGTTATATTACAGGGGGGAGCAATGAGCAGTTCTTC
CDR3: CASYITGGSNEQFF
D: TRBD1
size: many
V: TRBV11-2
J: TRBJ2-1

DNA: TGCAGTGCCTTAAGGCTAGCGGGAGCCGAAGAGCAGTTCTTC
CDR3: CSALRLAGAEEQFF
D: TRBD2
size: many
V: TRBV20-1
J: TRBJ2-1

DNA: TGTGCCAGCAGTCAATTCGTGGGAACAGCCGATGAGCAGTTCTTC
CDR3: CASSQFVGTADEQFF
D: NA
size: many
V: TRBV7-3
J: TRBJ2-1

DNA: TGTGCCAGCTCACTCGACAGGGGGACGGAGCAAGAGACCCAGTACTTC
CDR3: CASSLDRGTEQETQYF
D: TRBD1
size: many
V: TRBV18
J: TRBJ2-5

DNA: TGTGCCAGCAGCCGCGTAGCGGACAGCGAAGCTTTCTTT
CDR3: CASSRVADSEAFF
D: NA
size: many
V: TRBV7-2
J: TRBJ1-1

DNA: TGTGCCAGCGGTGTAGAGAGCACAGATACGCAGTATTTT
CDR3: CASGVESTDTQYF
D: NA
size: many
V: TRBV3-1
J: TRBJ2-3

DNA: TGTGCCAGCAAAGGGAGCACAGATACGCAGTATTTT
CDR3: CASKGSTDTQYF
D: NA
size: many
V: TRBV28
J: TRBJ2-3

DNA: TGTGCCAGCAGCTTAATGGCAGGGGGACCCTACGAGCAGTACTTC
CDR3: CASSLMAGGPYEQYF
D: TRBD1
size: many
V: TRBV11-3
J: TRBJ2-7

DNA: TGTGCCAGCAGTAACCAGCGGGGGAGCACAGATACGCAGTATTTT
CDR3: CASSNQRGSTDTQYF
D: TRBD2
size: many
V: TRBV28
J: TRBJ2-3

DNA: TGTGCCAGCAGCGGAGCCGGGACACATCTGCTTCTCTATGGCTACACCTTC
CDR3: CASSGAGTHLLLYGYTF
D: NA
size: many
V: TRBV9
J: TRBJ1-2

DNA: TGCAGCGTTGAAGCCCCCTTTGTCGGCAATGAGCAGTTCTTC
CDR3: CSVEAPFVGNEQFF
D: NA
size: many
V: TRBV29-1
J: TRBJ2-1

DNA: TGTGCCAGCAGTGTCAGCCTAACTTTCGGCGAGCAGTACTTC
CDR3: CASSVSLTFGEQYF
D: NA
size: many
V: TRBV2
J: TRBJ2-7

DNA: TGTGCCAGCAGAAGACTAGCGGGGGGCCCGAACAATGAGCAGTTCTTC
CDR3: CASRRLAGGPNNEQFF
D: TRBD2
size: many
V: TRBV6-1
J: TRBJ2-1

DNA: TGTGCCAGCAGCTTAGAGCAGGGTCGGCCTGAAGCTTTCTTT
CDR3: CASSLEQGRPEAFF
D: NA
size: NA
V: TRBV7-9
J: TRBJ1-1

DNA: TGTGCCAGCAGTATCCAGGGGGGGGGACAGGGGGCTCTCAGGGGACAGCCCCAGCATTTT
CDR3: CASSIQGGGQGALRGQPQHF
D: TRBD1
size: NA
V: TRBV6-1
J: TRBJ1-5

DNA: TGTGCCAGGAGGACTAGCGGGGGGGGTCGGCACACCGGGGAGCTGTTTTTT
CDR3: CARRTSGGGRHTGELFF
D: TRBD2
size: NA
V: TRBV2
J: TRBJ2-2

DNA: TGTGCCAGCAGCCACGGCGGGAGGATGAACGAGCAGTACTTC
CDR3: CASSHGGRMNEQYF
D: TRBD2
size: many
V: TRBV3-1
J: TRBJ2-7

DNA: TGTGCCAGCAGCTCGGGGTCTAGCGGGCACAGCACAGATACGCAGTATTTC
CDR3: CASSSGSSGHSTDTQYF
D: TRBD2
size: NA
V: TRBV2
J: TRBJ2-3

DNA: TGCGCCAGCAGCAACCCCCTTCGGACAGGGGGAGAACAGCCCCAGCATTTT
CDR3: CASSNPLRTGGEQPQHF
D: TRBD1
size: NA
V: TRBV4-1
J: TRBJ1-5

DNA: TGCAGTGCCCGCTCTAGGGGAAGCTGGAGGAACGAGCAGTACTTC
CDR3: CSARSRGSWRNEQYF
D: NA
size: many
V: TRBV20-1
J: TRBJ2-7

DNA: TGTGCCAGCAGCCAAGCCCGGCATGGCTACACCTTC
CDR3: CASSQARHGYTF
D: NA
size: many
V: TRBV14
J: TRBJ1-2

DNA: TGCAGCGCCGACCTGCACGGGACTAGCGGGTTTGAGCAGTTCTTC
CDR3: CSADLHGTSGFEQFF
D: TRBD2
size: NA
V: TRBV29-1
J: TRBJ2-1

DNA: TGTGCCAGCAGCCCAGGACTAGCGGGGGGGCCAGCCTCTTCTTGGTACGAGCAGTACTTC
CDR3: CASSPGLAGGPASSWYEQYF
D: TRBD2
size: NA
V: TRBV7-9
J: TRBJ2-7

DNA: TGTGCCATCAGTGAAAGGGGTTCTAACTATGGCTACACCTTC
CDR3: CAISERGSNYGYTF
D: NA
size: few
V: TRBV10-3
J: TRBJ1-2

DNA: TGTGCCAGCAGCCGGAACAGGGGGACAGAGACCCAGTACTTC
CDR3: CASSRNRGTETQYF
D: TRBD1
size: NA
V: TRBV14
J: TRBJ2-5

DNA: TGCAGTGCTAGAGGTGAAGAGTATAGCAATCAGCCCCAGCATTTT
CDR3: CSARGEEYSNQPQHF
D: NA
size: few
V: TRBV20-1
J: TRBJ1-5

DNA: TGTGCCAGCAGCTCACGGGACTACACCTACGAGCAGTACTTC
CDR3: CASSSRDYTYEQYF
D: TRBD2
size: many
V: TRBV7-9
J: TRBJ2-7

DNA: TGTGCCAGCAGCGGGGTCCCCGCCTCTGGGGCCAACGTCCTGACTTTC
CDR3: CASSGVPASGANVLTF
D: NA
size: many
V: TRBV6-2/TRBV6-3
J: TRBJ2-6

DNA: TGTGCCAGCAGTGAATTACAGGGGGATAATGGCTACACCTTC
CDR3: CASSELQGDNGYTF
D: TRBD1
size: many
V: TRBV25-1
J: TRBJ1-2

DNA: TGCAGCGTTGGGCTCGCAGCAAGCACAGATACGCAGTATTTT
CDR3: CSVGLAASTDTQYF
D: NA
size: many
V: TRBV29-1
J: TRBJ2-3

DNA: TGTGCCACCAGTGATTTGCGGGAAGGAGAGACCCAGTACTTC
CDR3: CATSDLREGETQYF
D: NA
size: few
V: TRBV24-1
J: TRBJ2-5

DNA: TGTGCCAGCAGGGGACTAGCGGGAGTAGAGACCCAGTACTTC
CDR3: CASRGLAGVETQYF
D: TRBD2
size: NA
V: TRBV2
J: TRBJ2-5

DNA: TGCGCCAGCAGCTCAATTCCTGGGGCCAACGTCCTGACTTTC
CDR3: CASSSIPGANVLTF
D: NA
size: NA
V: TRBV5-1
J: TRBJ2-6

DNA: TGTGCCAGCAGCCCTAGGGGGGCAGGGACGGAGCAGTTCTTC
CDR3: CASSPRGAGTEQFF
D: NA
size: many
V: TRBV11-3
J: TRBJ2-1

DNA: TGTGCCAGTTTCACCGCGGCGTACAATGAGCAGTTCTTC
CDR3: CASFTAAYNEQFF
D: NA
size: few
V: TRBV7-2
J: TRBJ2-1

DNA: TGTGCCACCAGTTCTGCAGAACTCACAGATACGCAGTATTTT
CDR3: CATSSAELTDTQYF
D: NA
size: NA
V: TRBV24-1
J: TRBJ2-3

DNA: TGTGCCAGTAGACAGGGGGTAACAGATACGCAGTATTTT
CDR3: CASRQGVTDTQYF
D: TRBD1
size: NA
V: TRBV19
J: TRBJ2-3